One and the same sample provided the 16 T cell receptor beta chains below, sequenced in a study of CD8 T cells in ankylosing spondylitis. Using its own MiXCR run on the 5' RACE reads, TCRdb lists one record per CDR3 protein. The sample gives fewer than 250,000 distinct CDR3 sequences, about 10% of which show up once; less than 25% is in the top ten. What was sequenced was blood, either unsorted or a sorted T cell fraction (not recorded which). These TCRs come from a male donor with ankylosing spondylitis or in good health (not recorded which).

This clonotype was seen many times. The V call is TRBV24-1, the J call TRBJ2-2, with 15 nucleotides matching TRBD2. Trimming at V came to 4 bases and at J to 4 bases, leaving 6 bases not matched to a gene. CDR3 size: 18 residues. CDR1 is KGHDR, CDR2 SFDVKD, per germline. The CDR3 bases are TGTGCCACCAGTGAGCGGACTAGCGGGGGGGCCCTCACCGGGGAGCTGTTTTTT. This codes for CATSERTSGGALTGELFF.

This clonotype was detected only a few times. The chain combines TRBV5-1 with TRBJ2-4; 9 positions match TRBD1. The germline CDR1 and CDR2 sequences are SGHRS and YFSETQ. CDR3 size: 16 residues. The junction had 12 bases not matched to a gene; V was cut back by 5 bases and J by 6 bases. The CDR3 protein is CASSRSGTGTTNIQYF. The CDR3 nucleotides read TGCGCCAGCAGTCGCTCCGGGACAGGGACTACAAACATTCAGTACTTC.

The sample holds many counts of this clonotype. The J gene is TRBJ2-3, the V gene TRBV12-3 or TRBV12-4, with TRBD1 matching over 9 bases. V lost 6 bases, J lost 6 bases, and 4 bases stayed unmatched. The CDR3 sequence is 13 residues long. The CDR3 loop is CASSPGTGDTQYF. As DNA, the CDR3 is TGTGCCAGCAGCCCAGGGACAGGGGATACGCAGTATTTT.

This chain uses TRBV3-1 with TRBJ2-3, with D perhaps matching TRBD1 or TRBD2 (6 bases each). Germline CDR1 and CDR2: LGHDT and YNNKEL (reference sequence). V was cut by 5 bases and J by 0 bases, with 12 bases left in between. CDR3 size: 15 residues. This CDR3 is CASSIGGRSTDTQYF. CDR3 nucleotide sequence: TGTGCCAGCAGCATAGGGGGGAGAAGCACAGATACGCAGTATTTT.

Many counts were recorded for this clonotype. This chain connects TRBV27 to TRBJ2-1, with 11 bases that match TRBD2. Germline CDR1 reads MNHEY; CDR2 reads SMNVEV (reference sequence). The CDR3 sequence is 17 residues long. After removal of 7 bases from V and 1 base from J, the junction contained 9 bases not matched to a gene. The CDR3 region has the DNA TGTGCCAGCACCGATAAACTAGCGGGGGTTTCCTACAATGAGCAGTTCTTC. This encodes CASTDKLAGVSYNEQFF.

This clonotype was seen a few times. The chain has TRBV3-1 and TRBJ2-2; D not certain. V lost 1 base, J lost 4 bases, and 7 bases lay in between. The germline V gene encodes CDR1 LGHDT and CDR2 YNNKEL (reference sequence). This CDR3 comprises 14 residues. CDR3 sequence reads: CASSQGLPTGELFF. In DNA form, the CDR3 reads TGTGCCAGCAGCCAAGGTTTACCCACCGGGGAGCTGTTTTTT.

This clonotype has at least ten counts. The gene calls are TRBV3-1 and TRBJ2-1, with 7 bases matching TRBD1. Germline values: CDR1 LGHDT, CDR2 YNNKEL (reference sequence). Trimming cost V 4 bases and J 10 bases; bases outside gene matches: 10. The CDR3 totals 14 residues. The CDR3: CASSPRTVGQEQFF. The CDR3 nucleotides read TGTGCCAGCAGCCCCCGTACGGTGGGACAGGAGCAGTTCTTC.

This clonotype was recorded many times. V and J are TRBV10-3 and TRBJ2-7; D unclear. CDR3 size: 14 residues. Trimming cost V 3 bases and J 3 bases, with 12 bases left between them. Germline V gene data show CDR1 as ENHRY and CDR2 as SYGVKD. The chain's CDR3 is CAISERVKGYEQYF. The CDR3 region has the DNA TGTGCCATCAGTGAAAGGGTGAAGGGCTACGAGCAGTACTTC.

The sample holds many counts of this clonotype. V and J are TRBV12-3 or TRBV12-4 and TRBJ2-3, with TRBD2 identical over 7 bases. The CDR3 spans 14 residues. Trimming cost V 7 bases and J 0 bases; bases outside gene matches: 4. The CDR3 loop is CASNRGGSTDTQYF. The CDR3 bases are TGTGCCAGCAATCGCGGGGGAAGCACAGATACGCAGTATTTT.

This clonotype came up many times. The gene calls are TRBV3-1 and TRBJ2-5, with 12 nucleotides matching TRBD1. J was trimmed by 4 bases and V by 4 bases; bases with no gene match: 1. Germline V CDR1 and CDR2: LGHDT, YNNKEL (reference sequence). CDR3 length: 14 amino acids. The CDR3 bases are TGTGCCAGCAGCCGGGACAGGGGGCTAGAGACCCAGTACTTC. Its protein is CASSRDRGLETQYF.

J is TRBJ2-6 and V is TRBV15, with D perhaps TRBD1 (6 bases). The germline V gene encodes CDR1 LNHNV and CDR2 YYDKDF (reference sequence). The CDR3 has 17 residues. The V end lost 4 bases, the J end lost 0 bases, and 13 bases lay between the germline ends. CDR3 protein: CATSKQGWSSGANVLTF. CDR3 nucleotides: TGTGCCACCAGCAAACAGGGTTGGAGCTCTGGGGCCAACGTCCTGACTTTC.

This clonotype was seen a few times. This chain uses TRBV28 with TRBJ2-2; 7 bases match TRBD2. In germline, CDR1 is MDHEN, CDR2 SYDVKM. Trimming took 4 bases from V and 7 from J; bases not matched to a gene: 12. This CDR3 comprises 16 residues. CDR3 in amino acids: CASSSTGGIPGGELFF. Written as DNA, the CDR3 is TGTGCCAGCAGTTCCACCGGGGGGATACCTGGCGGGGAGCTGTTTTTT.

Many counts were recorded for this clonotype. The V gene is TRBV11-2, the J gene TRBJ1-2; no definite D call. Germline CDR1 and CDR2: SGHAT and FQNNGV. Trimming took off 11 bases at V and 2 bases at J, with 15 bases between the two ends. This CDR3 is 13 amino acids long. Here the CDR3 DNA reads TGTGCCGGGTGGGCCAGTCCCAACTATGGCTACACCTTC. Its translation is CAGWASPNYGYTF.

At least ten counts were recorded for this clonotype. The chain couples TRBV5-1 to TRBJ2-3, with 7 bases fitting TRBD2. Trimming at V came to 0 bases and at J to 2 bases, leaving 6 bases not matched to a gene. Per germline, CDR1 SGHRS and CDR2 YFSETQ. The CDR3 is 16 amino acids. CDR3 DNA sequence: TGCGCCAGCAGCTTGGGTCCAGCGGGGACCACAGATACGCAGTATTTT. Its protein is CASSLGPAGTTDTQYF.

This clonotype was seen repeatedly, ten times or more. J is TRBJ2-5 and V is TRBV5-1; D ambiguous. Germline CDR1 SGHRS, CDR2 YFSETQ. There are 15 residues in the CDR3. Between the trimmed V and J ends, which lost 0 bases and 2 bases, there was a span of 11 bases. The CDR3 reads CASSLAVDWQETQYF. CDR3 nucleotides: TGCGCCAGCAGCTTGGCCGTCGACTGGCAAGAGACCCAGTACTTC.

This clonotype was observed at least ten times. The rearrangement links TRBV27 to TRBJ1-3; D gene unclear. CDR3 size: 12 residues. V lost 8 bases and J lost 1, with 6 bases in between. Germline values: CDR1 MNHEY, CDR2 SMNVEV (reference sequence). The DNA for the CDR3 is TGTGCCAGCGCCTCATCTGGAAACACCATATATTTT. Its protein is CASASSGNTIYF.